The rows below give T cell receptor beta chains drawn from one sample of a study of Graves' ophthalmopathy and Graves' hyperthyroidism. Each CDR3 protein is one row after TCRdb ran MiXCR on the multiplex PCR reads. This sample has about 740,000 distinct CDR3 sequences, with approximately 40% found just once. The material sequenced was peripheral blood. Receptor source: an adult man with Graves' ophthalmopathy. CDR3s include the opening cysteine and the closing phenylalanine or tryptophan. D genes are given only for firm matches. Clone size is stated in some rows and not others, as once, few, many or a class when expanded.

j_gene | abundance | v_gene | d_gene | CDR3nt | CDR3aa
TRBJ2-2 | - | TRBV7-2 | - | TGTGCCAGCACCTTTAACACCGGGGAGCTGTTTTTT | CASTFNTGELFF
TRBJ1-5 | many | TRBV7-9 | - | TGTGCCAGCAGCCCGAGAGGGTCGGGCAATCAGCCCCAGCATTTT | CASSPRGSGNQPQHF
TRBJ1-1 | - | TRBV14 | - | TGTGCCAGCGGCCGGGGGGGTTTGAACACTGAAGCTTTCTTT | CASGRGGLNTEAFF
TRBJ2-5 | - | TRBV7-2 | TRBD2 | TGTGCCAGCAGCCAACTTAGCGGGAGGGCGCGAGAGACCCAGTACTTC | CASSQLSGRARETQYF
TRBJ1-2 | few | TRBV19 | - | TGTGCCAGTAGTATACAACAGAAATATGGCTACACCTTC | CASSIQQKYGYTF
TRBJ2-5 | - | TRBV4-3 | TRBD2 | TGCGCCAGCAGCCAAACCGGGGGGGCCGTGGAGACCCAGTACTTC | CASSQTGGAVETQYF
TRBJ2-5 | - | TRBV28 | - | TGTGCCAGCTCGTCAGTGAGGGAGACCCAGTACTTC | CASSSVRETQYF
TRBJ1-1 | many | TRBV9 | TRBD1 | TGTGCCAGCAGCGTAGAGGGACAGGACTACACTGAAGCTTTCTTT | CASSVEGQDYTEAFF
TRBJ1-2 | few | TRBV7-2 | - | TGTGCCAGCAGCTTGGGGGTGTGGGCAGAGGGTTCCTATGGCTACACCTTC | CASSLGVWAEGSYGYTF
TRBJ2-7 | - | TRBV20-1 | TRBD2 | TGCAGTGCGTTTAGCGGGGGGGCCTCCTACGAGCAGTACTTC | CSAFSGGASYEQYF
TRBJ1-1 | - | TRBV11-2 | - | TGTGCCAGCAGTTACGACACAATCAACACTGAAGCTTTCTTT | CASSYDTINTEAFF
TRBJ2-7 | - | TRBV7-9 | TRBD1 | TGTGCCAGCAGCTTAATAGGGACAGCCTTCTACGAGCAGTACTTC | CASSLIGTAFYEQYF
TRBJ1-5 | few | TRBV24-1 | - | TGTGCCAGCAGTCACCGGAGGGAAAAGTCCAATCAGCCCCAGCATTTT | CASSHRREKSNQPQHF
TRBJ2-6 | once | TRBV20-1 | TRBD1 | TGCAGTGCTTCTACAGGGGCCGTATCTGGGGCCAACGTCCTGACTTTC | CSASTGAVSGANVLTF
TRBJ2-2 | once | TRBV7-9 | - | TGTGCCAGCAGCAATCAACCGAACACCGGGGAGCTGTTTTTT | CASSNQPNTGELFF
TRBJ2-7 | many | TRBV7-2 | - | TGTGCCAGCAGCTTAGTGGGGGCTAACGGGGCATACGAGCAGTACTTC | CASSLVGANGAYEQYF
TRBJ1-2 | - | TRBV2 | - | TGTGCCAGCAGTGAATGGGACTCTCCGCTCCGCTACACCTTC | CASSEWDSPLRYTF
TRBJ2-5 | - | TRBV15 | TRBD2 | TGTGCCACCAGCAGACCCCTGGAGACTAGCGCTGAAGAGACCCAGTACTTC | CATSRPLETSAEETQYF
TRBJ1-3 | - | TRBV10-2 | - | TGTGCCAGCAGTTACGGAACAGGCGGAAACACCATATATTTT | CASSYGTGGNTIYF
TRBJ1-1 | few | TRBV20-1 | TRBD1 | TGCAGTGCCCCGACAGGGCACTACACTGAAGCTTTCTTT | CSAPTGHYTEAFF
TRBJ2-7 | - | TRBV25-1 | - | TGTGCCAGCCTTGACAGGGGGCTACTAGCGGGACTCTACGAGCAGTACTTC | CASLDRGLLAGLYEQYF
TRBJ2-7 | once | TRBV9 | - | TGTGCCAGCAGCGTTGGTCGGGAGAGCTCCTACGAGCAGTACTTC | CASSVGRESSYEQYF
TRBJ2-6 | many | TRBV7-9 | - | TGTGCCAGCAGGGACCAGGGCTCTGGGGCCAACGTCCTGACTTTC | CASRDQGSGANVLTF
TRBJ1-6 | - | TRBV20-1 | - | TGCAGTGCTAGGGTGGGAGGGAATAGTAATTCACCCCTCCACTTT | CSARVGGNSNSPLHF
TRBJ1-2 | - | TRBV11-2 | - | TGTGCCAGCAGCGCTACAGGTTTTGCTAACTATGGCTACACCTTC | CASSATGFANYGYTF
TRBJ1-4 | - | TRBV25-1 | TRBD1 | TGTGCCAGCAGATCGACAGGGACGCAGGGAGAAAAACTGTTTTTT | CASRSTGTQGEKLFF
TRBJ1-4 | many | TRBV20-1 | - | TGCAGTGCTAGGTATGGGACTGGTGAAAAACTGTTTTTT | CSARYGTGEKLFF
TRBJ1-5 | - | TRBV20-1 | TRBD1 | TGCAGTGCTATGGACAGGGTGGGTAGCAATCAGCCCCAGCATTTT | CSAMDRVGSNQPQHF
TRBJ1-5 | many | TRBV7-9 | TRBD1 | TGTGCCAGCAGCCCGGACAGGGGCCAGCCCCAGCATTTT | CASSPDRGQPQHF
TRBJ1-1 | few | TRBV7-6 | - | TGTGCCAGCAGCTCCAGACATAACACTGAAGCTTTCTTT | CASSSRHNTEAFF
TRBJ1-1 | few | TRBV7-2 | - | TGTGCCAGCAGCGTTGAAGCTTTCTTT | CASSVEAFF
TRBJ1-5 | - | TRBV6-5 | TRBD1 | TGTGCCAGCAGCATGGACAGGGTCAGCAATCAGCCCCAGCATTTT | CASSMDRVSNQPQHF
TRBJ1-6 | few | TRBV7-2 | - | TGTGCCAGCAGCCTGGTAGGACCCCTCCACTTT | CASSLVGPLHF
TRBJ2-7 | many | TRBV7-9 | - | TGTGCCAGCAGCCCCTTGGGGCTAGTCGTCTACGAGCAGTACTTC | CASSPLGLVVYEQYF
TRBJ2-5 | many | TRBV7-8 | - | TGTGCCAGCAGCTTAGATCTTGGGGGGCGGTGGGAGACCCAGTACTTC | CASSLDLGGRWETQYF
TRBJ1-1 | many | TRBV19 | - | TGTGCCTCCCAAAGGCCCCAAGTCACTGAAGCTTTCTTT | CASQRPQVTEAFF
TRBJ1-1 | many | TRBV7-9 | - | TGTGCCAGCAGGCTCGATAGCAGGGCGGGGGACACTGAAGCTTTCTTT | CASRLDSRAGDTEAFF
TRBJ2-5 | few | TRBV4-2 | TRBD1 | TGTGCCAGCAGCCAAGCGTCCAGGGGGTCTCAAGAGACCCAGTACTTC | CASSQASRGSQETQYF
TRBJ2-5 | many | TRBV7-2 | TRBD2 | TGTGCCAGCAGCTATAGCGGGAGGGACGGAGAGACCCAGTACTTC | CASSYSGRDGETQYF
TRBJ1-4 | - | TRBV5-1 | - | TGCGCCAGCAGCGATCGACAGCCGTATGAAAAACTGTTTTTT | CASSDRQPYEKLFF
TRBJ1-2 | few | TRBV19 | - | TGTGCCAGTAGTATAGAGACAGAATCGACTAACTATGGCTACACCTTC | CASSIETESTNYGYTF
TRBJ1-5 | many | TRBV24-1 | - | TGTGCCACCAGTGATTTGGGCGGGGATCAGCCCCAGCATTTT | CATSDLGGDQPQHF
TRBJ2-7 | - | TRBV16 | - | TGTGCCAGCAGCCAAGACAATAATGGCGACGAGCAGTACTTC | CASSQDNNGDEQYF
TRBJ2-7 | many | TRBV20-1 | - | TGCAGTGCTAGTTTCTTCTACGAGCAGTACTTC | CSASFFYEQYF
TRBJ1-1 | many | TRBV2 | - | TGTGCCAGCATGAGAGGACACCCGGACACTGAAGCTTTCTTT | CASMRGHPDTEAFF
TRBJ2-2 | few | TRBV9 | TRBD2 | TGTGCCAGCAGCGTGGTACTAGCGGGAGGGGAGCTGTTTTTT | CASSVVLAGGELFF
TRBJ1-2 | once | TRBV10-3 | - | TGTGCCATCAGCGAGGCGGAGCGGGGGCCACGATCGCATGGCTACACCTTC | CAISEAERGPRSHGYTF
TRBJ2-7 | once | TRBV7-2 | - | TGTGCCAGCAGCCAAACTGCTTCTGACTACGAGCAGTACTTC | CASSQTASDYEQYF
TRBJ1-4 | - | TRBV20-1 | - | TGCAGTGCTAGAGAGGGTGGCGACTACGAAAAACTGTTTTTT | CSAREGGDYEKLFF
TRBJ2-7 | few | TRBV20-1 | TRBD2 | TGCAGTGCTGGTAGCGGGAGTTCCTACGAGCAGTACTTC | CSAGSGSSYEQYF
TRBJ2-5 | - | TRBV25-1 | - | TGTGCCAGCAGCGTTGCAGGGTCCGAGACCCAGTACTTC | CASSVAGSETQYF
TRBJ2-1 | - | TRBV7-9 | - | TGTGCCAGCAGCTCTAGCTCCTACAATGAGCAGTTCTTC | CASSSSSYNEQFF
TRBJ2-7 | - | TRBV25-1 | TRBD1 | TGTGCCAGCTCACCCGTTCGCCCCGGGACAGGGGCCCACGAGCAGTACTTC | CASSPVRPGTGAHEQYF
TRBJ2-7 | few | TRBV6-6 | - | TGTGCCAGCAGTTACGTTCAGGCAGCCTACGAGCAGTACTTC | CASSYVQAAYEQYF
TRBJ1-1 | many | TRBV9 | - | TGTGCCAGCAGCACAAAAACCCACACTGAAGCTTTCTTT | CASSTKTHTEAFF
TRBJ2-5 | - | TRBV7-9 | - | TGTGCCAGCAGCTCCGGAGGGCCGGAAGAGACCCAGTACTTC | CASSSGGPEETQYF
TRBJ1-2 | - | TRBV2 | - | TGTGCCAGCAGCGCACAAGGGGGACTCTATGGCTACACCTTC | CASSAQGGLYGYTF
TRBJ1-6 | - | TRBV25-1 | - | TGTGCCAGCAGTGAAGTGGTCAGCAACAATTCACCCCTCCACTTT | CASSEVVSNNSPLHF
TRBJ1-1 | few | TRBV7-9 | - | TGTGCCAGCAGTTTGGGGTCTGGCATGAACACTGAAGCTTTCTTT | CASSLGSGMNTEAFF